Below are 14 T cell receptor beta chains sequenced from a single sample in a study of OX40 agonist ivuxolimab in advanced cancers. Repertoires were generated with immunoSEQ multiplex PCR, while TCRdb's copy carries only in-frame clones and drops some. The sample contains roughly 15,000 clones, about 76% of which appear only once. The starting material was CD4+ or CD8+ T cells sorted from blood, obtained in a trial of the OX40 agonist ivuxolimab. These receptors came from an adult with an advanced solid tumor such as melanoma, head and neck, liver or kidney cancer.

This chain uses TRBV2 with TRBJ1-1; D is unclear. The CDR3 contains 17 residues. V was trimmed by 4 bases and J by 1 base, leaving 19 bases between them. Germline loops: CDR1 SNHLY, CDR2 FYNNEI. The CDR3 region is CASSGLVGANGNTEAFF. CDR3 in DNA: TGTGCCAGCAGTGGATTGGTTGGAGCGAATGGGAACACTGAAGCTTTCTTT. The full variable domain, in which reference TRBV2 and TRBJ1-1 provide the parts outside the CDR3, is EPEVTQTPSHQVTQMGQEVILRCVPISNHLYFYWYRQILGQKVEFLVSFYNNEISEKSEIFDDQFSVERPDGSNFTLKIRSTKLEDSAMYFCASSGLVGANGNTEAFFGQGTRLTVV.

This clone was found once. This sequence joins TRBV6-5 and TRBJ2-2, with D unclear. The CDR3 has 14 residues. Germline V gene sequence: CDR1 MNHEY, CDR2 SVGAGI. Trimming stripped 0 bases from V and 6 bases from J, with 8 bases between. The CDR3, as DNA: TGTGCCAGCAGTTACTCGAGTTCCCCCGGGGAGCTGTTTTTT. This sequence encodes CASSYSSSPGELFF.

The chain links TRBV27 to TRBJ1-1; a weak D match, TRBD1 (5 bases). This CDR3 spans 15 amino acids. Trimming pared 5 bases from V and 0 bases from J, leaving 13 bases between. Germline V lookup: CDR1 MNHEY, CDR2 SMNVEV (reference sequence). DNA for the CDR3: TGTGCCAGCAGTCCTGTATGGGGGTTGAACACTGAAGCTTTCTTT. Translating it yields CASSPVWGLNTEAFF.

This chain joins TRBV9 and TRBJ2-7, with D tentatively TRBD1 or TRBD2 (5 bases each). Germline CDR1 reads SGDLS; CDR2 reads YYNGEE. Trimming left V 4 bases short and J 0 bases short, with 17 bases between. The CDR3 extends over 16 amino acids. The CDR3, as DNA: TGTGCCAGCAGCCCGTGGTGGGACGGTCCCTCCTACGAGCAGTACTTC. This sequence encodes CASSPWWDGPSYEQYF.

This chain joins TRBV19 and TRBJ2-7; D is tentatively TRBD1 or TRBD2 (5 bases each). CDR1 and CDR2 from the germline V gene are LNHDA and SQIVND (reference sequence). Trimming cost V 5 bases and J 3 bases, with 11 bases left between them. The CDR3 has 13 residues. CDR3 sequence: CASSPNGGYEQYF. CDR3 coding DNA: TGTGCCAGTAGTCCGAATGGGGGCTACGAGCAGTACTTC.

The chain uses TRBV28 and TRBJ2-7, with TRBD2 identical over 10 bases. This CDR3 is 14 amino acids long. CDR1 is MDHEN, CDR2 SYDVKM, per germline. Trimming at V came to 5 bases and at J to 0 bases, leaving 1 base not matched to a gene. The CDR3 region has the DNA TGTGCCAGCAGTCCTAGCGGGAGCTCCTACGAGCAGTACTTC. This translates into CASSPSGSSYEQYF.

The chain employs TRBV5-1 and TRBJ2-7, with 12 positions matching TRBD2. This CDR3 contains 15 residues. Per the germline V gene, CDR1 is SGHRS and CDR2 is YFSETQ. V lost 2 bases to trimming and J lost 5 bases; unmatched junction nucleotides: 5. CDR3 DNA sequence: TGCGCCAGCAGCTTCGGACTAGCGGGGTTCAACGAGCAGTACTTC. As protein: CASSFGLAGFNEQYF.

Here the CDR3 reads CASSLGIPNTGELFF. The DNA for the CDR3 is TGTGCCAGCAGTTTAGGGATCCCGAACACCGGGGAGCTGTTTTTT. The chain employs TRBV27 and TRBJ2-2, with no clear D. With 2 bases removed from V and 0 bases from J, the gap between germline ends came to 7 bases. Germline V gives CDR1 MNHEY, CDR2 SMNVEV (reference sequence). The length of the CDR3 is 15 residues.

The chain links TRBV6-5 to TRBJ2-2; 9 nucleotides line up with TRBD2. V was pared by 2 bases and J by 6 bases, with 7 bases of the junction left unmatched. CDR3 length: 16 amino acids. CDR1 MNHEY and CDR2 SVGAGI come from the germline V gene. The CDR3 DNA reads as TGTGCCAGCAGTTACATGGCGGGGGGGTTCCCCGGGGAGCTGTTTTTT. Translation gives CASSYMAGGFPGELFF.

The rearrangement joins TRBV2 to TRBJ2-1, with 7 bases fitting TRBD2. Germline CDR1 reads SNHLY; CDR2 reads FYNNEI. This CDR3 has 15 amino acids. V was clipped by 5 bases and J by 8 bases; unmatched bases: 12. The CDR3 region is CASSRPGGSKDEQFF. CDR3 DNA sequence: TGTGCCAGCAGTCGGCCGGGCGGGAGTAAGGATGAGCAGTTCTTC.

The chain is built from TRBV5-1 and TRBJ2-2, with 9 bases lining up with TRBD1. Trimming cost V 4 bases and J 3 bases; bases outside gene matches: 1. The germline V gene has CDR1 SGHRS and CDR2 YFSETQ. This CDR3 region has 14 residues. In nucleotides, the CDR3 is TGCGCCAGCAGCCGACAGGGGGACACCGGGGAGCTGTTTTTT. This translates into CASSRQGDTGELFF.

Only one count was recorded for this clone. The chain is built from TRBV6-5 and TRBJ2-5; D gene ambiguous. V lost 7 bases to trimming and J lost 0 bases, with 12 bases between them. Germline V gene lookup returns CDR1 MNHEY and CDR2 SVGAGI. This CDR3 comprises 14 residues. CDR3 in amino acids: CASKDHGNQETQYF. The CDR3 region has the DNA TGTGCCAGCAAAGATCACGGAAACCAAGAGACCCAGTACTTC.

This clone came up a few times. The CDR3 coding sequence is TGCGCCAGCAGTGAGACAGGCGGACTCACCGGGGAGCTGTTTTTT. It codes for CASSETGGLTGELFF. The chain couples TRBV10-2 to TRBJ2-2; the D call may be TRBD1 or TRBD2 (5 bases each). Germline values: CDR1 WSHSY, CDR2 SAAADI. Trimming left V 2 bases short and J 4 bases short, with 11 bases between. CDR3 size: 15 residues.

The chain employs TRBV27 and TRBJ1-1; weak D call: TRBD1 (5 bases). There are 14 residues in the CDR3. Germline V gene sequence: CDR1 MNHEY, CDR2 SMNVEV (reference sequence). Between the trimmed V and J ends, which lost 5 bases and 4 bases, there was a span of 14 bases. The CDR3 here is CASSDSGVGTEAFF. CDR3 DNA sequence: TGTGCCAGCAGTGACTCGGGGGTGGGCACTGAAGCTTTCTTT.